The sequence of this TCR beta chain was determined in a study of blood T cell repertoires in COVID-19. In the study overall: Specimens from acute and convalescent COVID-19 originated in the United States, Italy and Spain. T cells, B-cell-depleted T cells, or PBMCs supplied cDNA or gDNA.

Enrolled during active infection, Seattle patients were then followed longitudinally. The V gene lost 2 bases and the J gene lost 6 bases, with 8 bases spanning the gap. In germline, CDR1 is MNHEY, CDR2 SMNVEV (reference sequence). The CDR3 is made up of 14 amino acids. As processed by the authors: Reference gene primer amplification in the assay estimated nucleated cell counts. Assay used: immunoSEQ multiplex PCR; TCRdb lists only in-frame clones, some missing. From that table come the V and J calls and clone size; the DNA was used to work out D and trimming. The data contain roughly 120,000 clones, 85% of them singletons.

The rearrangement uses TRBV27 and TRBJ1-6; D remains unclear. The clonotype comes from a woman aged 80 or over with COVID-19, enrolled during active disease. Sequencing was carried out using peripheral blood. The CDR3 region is CASSLGAANSPLHF. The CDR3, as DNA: TGTGCCAGCAGTTTAGGCGCGGCTAATTCACCCCTCCACTTT.